This is a list of T cell receptor beta chains from one sample in a study of blood T cells in healthy people across ages. A single record per CDR3 protein comes from TCRdb applying MiXCR to the 5' RACE reads. The data contain 650,000 or so distinct CDR3 sequences, 52% of them singletons. Sequencing was carried out using blood. The receptor source for this set is a woman of 80 years or more in good health. The CDR3 runs from the conserved cysteine through the conserved F or W. A D gene is named only where the DNA matches it firmly. Size is stated for part of the rows, as once, few or many counts, or as a class when the clone is expanded.

CDR3 DNA: TGCGCCAGCAGCCAATCTCCGGGTCTTTCCTACGAGCAGTACTTC; CDR3 protein: CASSQSPGLSYEQYF; D gene: .; clone size: few; CDR3 length: 15; V gene: TRBV4-1; J gene: TRBJ2-7
CDR3 DNA: TGTGCCAGCAGTTTAAGGAACAACCGGTGGCTTAACACCGGGGAGCTGTTTTTT; CDR3 protein: CASSLRNNRWLNTGELFF; D gene: .; clone size: .; CDR3 length: 18; V gene: TRBV12-3/TRBV12-4; J gene: TRBJ2-2
CDR3 DNA: TGTGCCAGCAGGGACAGGGGCTTTCCCTACGAGCAGTACTTC; CDR3 protein: CASRDRGFPYEQYF; D gene: TRBD1; clone size: .; CDR3 length: 14; V gene: TRBV25-1; J gene: TRBJ2-7
CDR3 DNA: TGCAGTGCACCCGAGCGGGGGGGCCCCGATGAGCAGTTCTTC; CDR3 protein: CSAPERGGPDEQFF; D gene: TRBD2; clone size: once; CDR3 length: 14; V gene: TRBV20-1; J gene: TRBJ2-1
CDR3 DNA: TGTGCCAGCAGGCCGGCAGGGGCCCAGCCCCAGCATTTT; CDR3 protein: CASRPAGAQPQHF; D gene: .; clone size: many; CDR3 length: 13; V gene: TRBV27; J gene: TRBJ1-5
CDR3 DNA: TGTGCCAGCAGCCAAGATCCGAGCGGCGTGGAGACCCAGTACTTC; CDR3 protein: CASSQDPSGVETQYF; D gene: .; clone size: .; CDR3 length: 15; V gene: TRBV14; J gene: TRBJ2-5
CDR3 DNA: TGTGCCATCAGTCGGCCCGCGGGGAGGAACACCGGGGAGCTGTTTTTT; CDR3 protein: CAISRPAGRNTGELFF; D gene: .; clone size: .; CDR3 length: 16; V gene: TRBV10-3; J gene: TRBJ2-2
CDR3 DNA: TGCAGCGTGGGCGCCAGGGGTGACACTGAAGCTTTCTTT; CDR3 protein: CSVGARGDTEAFF; D gene: .; clone size: .; CDR3 length: 13; V gene: TRBV29-1; J gene: TRBJ1-1
CDR3 DNA: TGCGCCAGCAGCCGGGACATCTCTGGGGCCAACGTCCTGACTTTC; CDR3 protein: CASSRDISGANVLTF; D gene: .; clone size: .; CDR3 length: 15; V gene: TRBV5-1; J gene: TRBJ2-6
CDR3 DNA: TGCGCCAGCAGCCCGGGACAGGGGGAGACTGAAGCTTTCTTT; CDR3 protein: CASSPGQGETEAFF; D gene: TRBD1; clone size: .; CDR3 length: 14; V gene: TRBV4-1; J gene: TRBJ1-1
CDR3 DNA: TGTGCCAGCAGCTTAGAGCGGGCATGGGGATTGAGTGGCTACACCTTC; CDR3 protein: CASSLERAWGLSGYTF; D gene: .; clone size: .; CDR3 length: 16; V gene: TRBV7-8; J gene: TRBJ1-2
CDR3 DNA: TGTGCCAGCAGTGGCGACAGGAGACCCTATGGCTACACCTTC; CDR3 protein: CASSGDRRPYGYTF; D gene: .; clone size: many; CDR3 length: 14; V gene: TRBV2; J gene: TRBJ1-2
CDR3 DNA: TGTGCCAGCAGCGTAGATAGAAAATCTTGGCAGTTCTTC; CDR3 protein: CASSVDRKSWQFF; D gene: .; clone size: .; CDR3 length: 13; V gene: TRBV7-2; J gene: TRBJ2-1
CDR3 DNA: TGCGCCAGCAGCCAACCCCTGACTGGCGGGAGGACGAATGAGCAGTACTTC; CDR3 protein: CASSQPLTGGRTNEQYF; D gene: TRBD2; clone size: .; CDR3 length: 17; V gene: TRBV4-1; J gene: TRBJ2-5
CDR3 DNA: TGTGCCAGCAGCGTATCCCCTAGCGGCGCCGCTGAGGCAGATACGCAGTATTTT; CDR3 protein: CASSVSPSGAAEADTQYF; D gene: TRBD2; clone size: many; CDR3 length: 18; V gene: TRBV9; J gene: TRBJ2-3
CDR3 DNA: TGTGCCAGCATTGGGGGGATTAGCAATCAGCCCCAGCATTTT; CDR3 protein: CASIGGISNQPQHF; D gene: .; clone size: .; CDR3 length: 14; V gene: TRBV28; J gene: TRBJ1-5
CDR3 DNA: TGTGCCAGCAGCTCCGGACAGGGGACTAACTTGGAGCAGTACTTC; CDR3 protein: CASSSGQGTNLEQYF; D gene: TRBD1; clone size: .; CDR3 length: 15; V gene: TRBV7-9; J gene: TRBJ2-7
CDR3 DNA: TGCGCCAGCAGCCACGCCGGAGGCACAGATACGCAGTATTTT; CDR3 protein: CASSHAGGTDTQYF; D gene: .; clone size: many; CDR3 length: 14; V gene: TRBV4-1; J gene: TRBJ2-3
CDR3 DNA: TGTGCCAGCAGCCAAGATCGTCGGGAGATCCAAGAGACCCAGTACTTC; CDR3 protein: CASSQDRREIQETQYF; D gene: .; clone size: once; CDR3 length: 16; V gene: TRBV3-1; J gene: TRBJ2-5
CDR3 DNA: TGTGCCAGCAGCGACCGAAACAGGGGTTACGAGCAGTACTTC; CDR3 protein: CASSDRNRGYEQYF; D gene: TRBD1; clone size: .; CDR3 length: 14; V gene: TRBV9; J gene: TRBJ2-7
CDR3 DNA: TGTGCCAGCAGTTACGAGGCAGGGGGCGACTATGGCTACACCTTC; CDR3 protein: CASSYEAGGDYGYTF; D gene: TRBD1; clone size: .; CDR3 length: 15; V gene: TRBV6-6; J gene: TRBJ1-2
CDR3 DNA: TGTGCCAGCAGCTTAGGAACCCTAGCGGAGTCCGATGAGCAGTTCTTC; CDR3 protein: CASSLGTLAESDEQFF; D gene: TRBD2; clone size: few; CDR3 length: 16; V gene: TRBV7-9; J gene: TRBJ2-1
CDR3 DNA: TGTGCCAGCAGGCCTGGACTAGGGTACCAAGAGACCCAGTACTTC; CDR3 protein: CASRPGLGYQETQYF; D gene: TRBD2; clone size: many; CDR3 length: 15; V gene: TRBV12-3/TRBV12-4; J gene: TRBJ2-5
CDR3 DNA: TGTGCCAGCAGTTTTACAGGGTTTTACGAGCAGTACTTC; CDR3 protein: CASSFTGFYEQYF; D gene: .; clone size: .; CDR3 length: 13; V gene: TRBV12-3/TRBV12-4; J gene: TRBJ2-7
CDR3 DNA: TGCAGTGCTCGTGGGACAGGGGACACTGAAGCTTTCTTT; CDR3 protein: CSARGTGDTEAFF; D gene: TRBD1; clone size: .; CDR3 length: 13; V gene: TRBV20-1; J gene: TRBJ1-1
CDR3 DNA: TGCGCCAGCAGCTTAAGGACAGCAAACAATGAGCAGTTCTTC; CDR3 protein: CASSLRTANNEQFF; D gene: .; clone size: many; CDR3 length: 14; V gene: TRBV5-1; J gene: TRBJ2-1
CDR3 DNA: TGTGCCAGCAGTTTTAGCGGGAGTTGGGATACGCAGTATTTT; CDR3 protein: CASSFSGSWDTQYF; D gene: TRBD2; clone size: .; CDR3 length: 14; V gene: TRBV12-3/TRBV12-4; J gene: TRBJ2-3
CDR3 DNA: TGTGCCAGCAGTCCCAGGGTAGGTGAGCAGTTCTTC; CDR3 protein: CASSPRVGEQFF; D gene: .; clone size: many; CDR3 length: 12; V gene: TRBV12-3/TRBV12-4; J gene: TRBJ2-1
CDR3 DNA: TGTGCCAACCGACGGGGGGCGCGCGGCTATGGCTACACCTTC; CDR3 protein: CANRRGARGYGYTF; D gene: .; clone size: .; CDR3 length: 14; V gene: TRBV2; J gene: TRBJ1-2
CDR3 DNA: TGTGCCAGCAGCCAAGACAGAAGGGGCTATGGCTACACCTTC; CDR3 protein: CASSQDRRGYGYTF; D gene: .; clone size: .; CDR3 length: 14; V gene: TRBV14; J gene: TRBJ1-2
CDR3 DNA: TGTGCCAGCAGTCCCGGACAGGTGACGAACACCGGGGAGCTGTTTTTT; CDR3 protein: CASSPGQVTNTGELFF; D gene: TRBD1; clone size: many; CDR3 length: 16; V gene: TRBV12-3/TRBV12-4; J gene: TRBJ2-2
CDR3 DNA: TGCGCCAGCAGCTTGGCCTTCTACAGGGGCAACGAGCAGTACTTC; CDR3 protein: CASSLAFYRGNEQYF; D gene: TRBD1; clone size: .; CDR3 length: 15; V gene: TRBV5-1; J gene: TRBJ2-7
CDR3 DNA: TGTGCCAGCAGCTCTAGCGGGCCGAACAATGAGCAGTTCTTC; CDR3 protein: CASSSSGPNNEQFF; D gene: TRBD2; clone size: .; CDR3 length: 14; V gene: TRBV7-3; J gene: TRBJ2-1
CDR3 DNA: TGTGCCAGCAGCACTGGGGGCGGCGCAGATACGCAGTATTTT; CDR3 protein: CASSTGGGADTQYF; D gene: .; clone size: .; CDR3 length: 14; V gene: TRBV12-3/TRBV12-4; J gene: TRBJ2-3
CDR3 DNA: TGCGCCAGCAGCCACTCCGGGGTCGAAGAGACCCAGTACTTC; CDR3 protein: CASSHSGVEETQYF; D gene: .; clone size: .; CDR3 length: 14; V gene: TRBV5-1; J gene: TRBJ2-5
CDR3 DNA: TGCAGTGCTAGACCGCGACAGGGTGCCGGGGAGCTGTTTTTT; CDR3 protein: CSARPRQGAGELFF; D gene: TRBD1; clone size: .; CDR3 length: 14; V gene: TRBV20-1; J gene: TRBJ2-2
CDR3 DNA: TGTGCCAGCAGCGTAAAACAGGGACCCCATGAGCAGTTCTTC; CDR3 protein: CASSVKQGPHEQFF; D gene: .; clone size: many; CDR3 length: 14; V gene: TRBV7-2; J gene: TRBJ2-1
CDR3 DNA: TGCAGCGTTGAAGGGGACAGACTTAACTATGGCTACACCTTC; CDR3 protein: CSVEGDRLNYGYTF; D gene: TRBD1; clone size: .; CDR3 length: 14; V gene: TRBV29-1; J gene: TRBJ1-2
CDR3 DNA: TGTGCCAGCAGTGAGCGTTTAAGAGGTCAGCCCCAGCATTTT; CDR3 protein: CASSERLRGQPQHF; D gene: .; clone size: .; CDR3 length: 14; V gene: TRBV2; J gene: TRBJ1-5
CDR3 DNA: TGTGCCAGCAAGACGGGGGCTCCGGGAGATACGCAGTATTTT; CDR3 protein: CASKTGAPGDTQYF; D gene: .; clone size: .; CDR3 length: 14; V gene: TRBV6-1; J gene: TRBJ2-3
CDR3 DNA: TGCAGTGCTACCCGAGGAGACAGGCCCTACGAGCAGTACTTC; CDR3 protein: CSATRGDRPYEQYF; D gene: .; clone size: many; CDR3 length: 14; V gene: TRBV20-1; J gene: TRBJ2-7
CDR3 DNA: TGCAGTGCTAGAATTCTCCCTCCGGGGGTGGGGACTGAAGCTTTCTTT; CDR3 protein: CSARILPPGVGTEAFF; D gene: .; clone size: .; CDR3 length: 16; V gene: TRBV20-1; J gene: TRBJ1-1